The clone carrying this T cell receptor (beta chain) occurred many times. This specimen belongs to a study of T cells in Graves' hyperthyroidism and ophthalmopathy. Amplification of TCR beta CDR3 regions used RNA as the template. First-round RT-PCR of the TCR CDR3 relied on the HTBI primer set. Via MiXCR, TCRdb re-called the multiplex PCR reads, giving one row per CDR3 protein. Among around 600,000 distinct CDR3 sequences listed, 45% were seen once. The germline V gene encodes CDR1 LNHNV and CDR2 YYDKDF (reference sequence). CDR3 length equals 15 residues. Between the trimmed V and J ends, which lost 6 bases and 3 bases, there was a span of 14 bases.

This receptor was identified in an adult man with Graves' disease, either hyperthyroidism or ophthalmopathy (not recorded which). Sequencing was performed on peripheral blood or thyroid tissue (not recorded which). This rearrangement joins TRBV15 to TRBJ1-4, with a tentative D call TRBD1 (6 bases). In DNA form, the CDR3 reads TGTGCCACCAGTTCAGGGGAATCAGCTAATGAAAAACTGTTTTTT. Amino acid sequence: CATSSGESANEKLFF.